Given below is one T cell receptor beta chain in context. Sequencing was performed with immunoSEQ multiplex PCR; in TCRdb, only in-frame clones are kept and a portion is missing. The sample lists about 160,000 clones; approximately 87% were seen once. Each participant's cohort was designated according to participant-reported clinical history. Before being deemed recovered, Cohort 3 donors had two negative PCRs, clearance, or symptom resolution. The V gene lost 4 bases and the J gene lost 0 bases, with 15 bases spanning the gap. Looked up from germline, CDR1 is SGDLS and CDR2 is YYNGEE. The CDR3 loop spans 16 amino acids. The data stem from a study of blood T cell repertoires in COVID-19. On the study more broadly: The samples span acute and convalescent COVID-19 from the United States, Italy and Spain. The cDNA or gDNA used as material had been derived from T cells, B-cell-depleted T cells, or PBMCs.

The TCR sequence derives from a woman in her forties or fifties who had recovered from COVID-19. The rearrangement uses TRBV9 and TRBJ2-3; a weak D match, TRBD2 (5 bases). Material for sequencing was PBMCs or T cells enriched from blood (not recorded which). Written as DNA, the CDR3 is TGTGCCAGCAGCCATCTGTCGGGGTCCAGCACAGATACGCAGTATTTT. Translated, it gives CASSHLSGSSTDTQYF. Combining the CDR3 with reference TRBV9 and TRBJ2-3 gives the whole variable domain DSGVTQTPKHLITATGQRVTLRCSPRSGDLSVYWYQQSLDQGLQFLIQYYNGEERAKGNILERFSAQQFPDLHSELNLSSLELGDSALYFCASSHLSGSSTDTQYFGPGTRLTVL.